One and the same sample provided the 2 T cell receptor beta chains below, sequenced in a study of blood T cell repertoires in COVID-19. Measured with immunoSEQ multiplex PCR; TCRdb has only the in-frame clones, and not every one. The sample lists about 170,000 clones; about 88% were seen once. The sequenced material came from peripheral blood. Receptors originate from a man between 60 and 70 years old with acute or convalescent COVID-19.

The chain links TRBV6-4 to TRBJ1-6, with no clear D. V was shortened by 0 bases and J by 14 bases, with 11 bases between the two germline ends. The CDR3 length is 13 residues. The V gene's germline CDR1 is MRHNA and CDR2 SNTAGT. The chain's CDR3 is CASSDSGGLTLHF. The CDR3 DNA reads TGTGCCAGCAGTGACTCTGGAGGCTTGACCCTCCACTTT.

The V gene is TRBV28, the J gene TRBJ1-5; D not certain. V lost 1 base to trimming and J lost 4 bases, with 14 bases between them. This CDR3 is 16 amino acids long. The germline CDR1 and CDR2 sequences are MDHEN and SYDVKM. In DNA form, the CDR3 reads TGTGCCAGCAGTTTATTGGGAAGAAGGAGGAATCAGCCCCAGCATTTT. Its translation: CASSLLGRRRNQPQHF.